This T cell receptor beta chain is from a study of high-grade serous ovarian cancer treatment subgroups (dated by TCRdb to the early 2020s). About the full investigation: A mean of approximately 14,000 reads and roughly 7,000 unique TCR beta rearrangements per sample was generated by sequencing. Under a laparoscopic triage algorithm, patients with high-grade serous ovarian cancer were grouped by complete gross resection or by neoadjuvant chemotherapy response, and the study profiled the TCR beta repertoires of these patients. The 30-patient cohort included roughly ten patients with no residual disease after primary surgery (R0), roughly ten excellent NACT responders, and roughly ten poor NACT responders. Each patient contributed one primary tumor and two metastatic tumor samples, giving more than 75 samples in total.

This clone was counted a single time. Its antigen has not been determined. No much larger clone exists at a distance of one base, and base qualities are not known. Broader findings and caveats from the paper: Because bulk tumor TCR sequencing provided no spatial information, insight into HGSC tumor complexity and diversity was limited. The TCR repertoire analyses centered on CDR3, and CDR1 and CDR2 were not analyzed. TCR clonal relatedness was found to be positively correlated with neoantigen level and, by trend, with copy number variation and mutation load derived from whole-genome sequencing. Repertoire similarity between tumors from the same patient ranged from roughly 0.095 to 0.85, while tumors from different patients showed almost no similarity.

Tumor samples were obtained before definitive surgery or chemotherapy. The MD Anderson Biospecimen Extraction Resource handled genomic DNA extraction, while the MD Anderson Cancer Genomics Laboratory carried out the TCR sequencing. V is pruned by 5 bases and J by 4 bases, leaving 4 bases of the junction without a gene match. Reading the germline V gene gives CDR1 SGHRS and CDR2 YFSETQ. The CDR3 contains 14 residues, cysteine and phenylalanine counted. Only CDR3 DNA remains: 42 bases, in frame from the first base. The approximately 86 tumor samples underwent high-throughput TCR profiling using ImmunoSEQ. The authors processed their data as follows. To measure repertoire diversity, the metrics used were richness (unique productive sequences), clonality, evenness and relatedness, and the Bhattacharyya coefficient was used to assess similarity between samples. Conclusions stayed consistent in a sensitivity analysis that left out TCRs with fewer than two reads. Drawn from immuneACCESS, this table holds only the in-frame rearrangements with V and J called that TCRdb kept. Clones are partly lost; checked studies trace under half to an unresolved V gene and leave the rest unexplained. That table furnishes V, J and clone size, whereas the DNA furnished D and trimming. The sample contains around 3,500 clones, roughly 80% of them found a single time. The leading ten clones occupy nearly 8.5% of the sample.

The sequence was obtained from a human donor with high-grade serous ovarian cancer. The sequenced sample was tumor tissue. The chain couples TRBV5-1 to TRBJ2-3, with TRBD1 identical over 10 junction bases. The CDR3 has the sequence CASRQGTGADTQYF. In nucleotides, the sequence is TGCGCCAGCAGACAAGGGACAGGGGCAGATACGCAGTATTTT.